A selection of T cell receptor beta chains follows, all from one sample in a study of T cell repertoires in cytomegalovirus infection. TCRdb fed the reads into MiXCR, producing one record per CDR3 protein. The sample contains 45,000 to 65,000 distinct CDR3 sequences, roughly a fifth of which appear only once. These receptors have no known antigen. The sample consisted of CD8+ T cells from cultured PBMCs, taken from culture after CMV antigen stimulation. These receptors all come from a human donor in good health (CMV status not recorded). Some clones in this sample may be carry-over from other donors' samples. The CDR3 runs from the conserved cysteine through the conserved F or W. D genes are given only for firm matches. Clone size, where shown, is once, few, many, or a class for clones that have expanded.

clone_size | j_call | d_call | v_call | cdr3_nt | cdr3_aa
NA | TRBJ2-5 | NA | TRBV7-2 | TGTGCCAGCAGCCTTCGAACAGGGATTAAAGAGACCCAGTACTTC | CASSLRTGIKETQYF
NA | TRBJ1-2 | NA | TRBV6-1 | TGTGCCAGCAGTGAATCACTGATCTTATATGGCTACACCTTC | CASSESLILYGYTF
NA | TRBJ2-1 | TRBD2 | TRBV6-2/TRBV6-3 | TGTGCCAGCAGTTACTCGACTAGCGGGGGACCAGGAGAGCAGTTCTTC | CASSYSTSGGPGEQFF
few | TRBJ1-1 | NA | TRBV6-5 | TGTGCCGTCAGTCCCAATCCCAAGGGCACTGAAGCTTTCTTT | CAVSPNPKGTEAFF
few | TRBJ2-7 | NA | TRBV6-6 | TGTGCCAGCAGTTACGCCCCTTTCTACGAGCAGTACTTC | CASSYAPFYEQYF
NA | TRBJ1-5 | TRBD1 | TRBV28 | TGTGCCAGCAGTGCGCGACAGGGAAAACGAGAGCCCCAGCATTTT | CASSARQGKREPQHF
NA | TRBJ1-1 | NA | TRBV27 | TGTGCCACCCGGACGGGCGGCACTGAAGCTTTCTTT | CATRTGGTEAFF
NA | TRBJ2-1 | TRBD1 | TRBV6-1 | TGTGCCGGCGCGAGGGGGCCCTTATACAATGAGCAGTTCTTC | CAGARGPLYNEQFF
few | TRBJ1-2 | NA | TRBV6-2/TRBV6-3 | TGTGCCAGCAGTTACTCAGAGACGGATAACTATGGCTACACCTTC | CASSYSETDNYGYTF
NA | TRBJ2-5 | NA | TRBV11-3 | TGTGCCAGCAGCTTAGGGATCCAAGAGACCCAGTACTTC | CASSLGIQETQYF
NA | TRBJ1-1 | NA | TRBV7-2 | TGTGCCAGCAGCTTAGTCGGGGACTATTACACTGAAGCTTTCTTT | CASSLVGDYYTEAFF
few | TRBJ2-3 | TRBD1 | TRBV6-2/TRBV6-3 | TGTGCCAGCAGTGGGACAGTGATGGCAGATACGCAGTATTTT | CASSGTVMADTQYF
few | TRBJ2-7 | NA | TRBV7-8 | TGTGCCAGCAGCCCCCTCGACGAGCAGTACTTC | CASSPLDEQYF
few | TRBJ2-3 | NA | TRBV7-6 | TGTGCCAGCGGCCTGAGGGGCGCAGATACGCAGTATTTT | CASGLRGADTQYF
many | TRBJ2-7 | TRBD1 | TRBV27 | TGTGCCAGCAGTCCGAGCATAGGGGACAGAGATTACGAGCAGTACTTC | CASSPSIGDRDYEQYF
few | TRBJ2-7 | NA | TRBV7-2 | TGTGCCAGCAGGGATAGACAGGGAGGAGACGAGCAGTACTTC | CASRDRQGGDEQYF
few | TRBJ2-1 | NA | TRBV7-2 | TGTGCCAGCAGCTTAGATAACAGGGCTGGTTTCCGATCCTACAATGAGCAGTTCTTC | CASSLDNRAGFRSYNEQFF
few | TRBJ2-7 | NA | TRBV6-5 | TGTGCCAGCACAGGGGTAGTAAACGAGCAGTACTTC | CASTGVVNEQYF
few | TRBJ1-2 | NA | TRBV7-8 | TGTGCCAGCAGCCCGCCCGGTATTTCGTCGAGTGGCTACACCTTC | CASSPPGISSSGYTF
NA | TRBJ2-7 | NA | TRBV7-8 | TGTGCCAGCAGCTTCAACAGGGAGAGGGGGATATACGAGCAGTACTTC | CASSFNRERGIYEQYF
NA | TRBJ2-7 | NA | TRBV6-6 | TGTGCCAGCAGTTACACAGGGTCCGAGCAGTACTTC | CASSYTGSEQYF
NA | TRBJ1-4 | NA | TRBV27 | TGTGCCAGCAGCAGGGTACAAACTAATGAAAAACTGTTTTTT | CASSRVQTNEKLFF
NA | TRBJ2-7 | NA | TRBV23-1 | TGCGCCAGCTTACAAGGGCAGGACTTAACTAGAAGGGAGCAGTACTTC | CASLQGQDLTRREQYF
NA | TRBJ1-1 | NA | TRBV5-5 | TGTGCCAGCAGCCCGCGACAGGACCAGAACACTGAAGCTTTCTTT | CASSPRQDQNTEAFF
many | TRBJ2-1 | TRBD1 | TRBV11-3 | TGTGCCAGCAGCCTCATGGACAGGGGGAATGAGCAGTTCTTC | CASSLMDRGNEQFF
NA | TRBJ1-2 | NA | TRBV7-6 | TGTGCCAGCAGCTTAGAGGCAGGGGCTAACTATGGCTACACCTTC | CASSLEAGANYGYTF
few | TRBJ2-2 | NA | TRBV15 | TGTGCCACCAGCAGAGATCGGGCAACGAACACCGGGGAGCTGTTTTTT | CATSRDRATNTGELFF